This entry describes one T cell receptor beta chain. Treatment specified: oral pan-JAK inhibitor, 5-10 mg twice daily. Per the germline V gene, CDR1 is SGHVS and CDR2 is FQNEAQ. V was shortened by 7 bases and J by 0 bases, with 13 bases between the two germline ends. The CDR3 has 14 residues. This entry is derived from a study of CD8+ T cells in alopecia areata. RNA, once extracted, was reverse transcribed into cDNA for use as the sequencing template. This table comes from immunoSEQ multiplex PCR, and its TCRdb copy is limited to in-frame clones, with some not included. The sample consists of 200,000 to 250,000 clones, around three fifths of them appearing once.

Sequenced here: CD4+ T cells sorted from blood, sampled at week 4, from a patient treated with tofacitinib. This receptor was taken from a human donor with alopecia areata. The chain has TRBV7-8 and TRBJ2-7; D possibly matches TRBD1 or TRBD2 (5 bases each). The CDR3 here is CASKIGASSYEQYF. The CDR3 DNA follows: TGTGCCAGCAAAATCGGGGCGAGCTCCTACGAGCAGTACTTC.